Only a few counts were recorded for the clone carrying this TCR beta chain. Its antigen is currently unknown. The CDR3 extends over 14 amino acids. Trimming removed 1 base from V and 1 base from J, with 8 bases in between. Germline assignment: CDR1 LGHDT and CDR2 YNNKEL (reference sequence). Authors of the study amplified TCR beta CDR3 regions from RNA transcripts. An initial round of RT-PCR targeting the TCR CDR3 relied on the HTBI primer set. Each CDR3 protein is one row after TCRdb ran MiXCR on the multiplex PCR reads. The sample has 300,000 to 450,000 distinct CDR3 sequences, 20% to 25% seen once. The authors deemed Graves' hyperthyroidism stable absent ophthalmopathy progression within 18 months. This sample is drawn from a study of T cells in Graves' hyperthyroidism and ophthalmopathy. Study conclusions and caveats: Blood also carried most thyroid clonotypes expanded above 0.001. Model output signaled ophthalmopathy a median approximately 6 months ahead of onset. Ophthalmopathy cases were set apart from stable hyperthyroidism by a 13 V-J model.

Material: blood. This chain joins TRBV3-1 and TRBJ2-7, with D hard to call. The source is a man between 50 and 59 years old with Graves' hyperthyroidism. CDR3 residues: CASSQVGNSYEQYF. CDR3 sequence (DNA): TGTGCCAGCAGCCAAGTTGGGAATTCCTACGAGCAGTACTTC.